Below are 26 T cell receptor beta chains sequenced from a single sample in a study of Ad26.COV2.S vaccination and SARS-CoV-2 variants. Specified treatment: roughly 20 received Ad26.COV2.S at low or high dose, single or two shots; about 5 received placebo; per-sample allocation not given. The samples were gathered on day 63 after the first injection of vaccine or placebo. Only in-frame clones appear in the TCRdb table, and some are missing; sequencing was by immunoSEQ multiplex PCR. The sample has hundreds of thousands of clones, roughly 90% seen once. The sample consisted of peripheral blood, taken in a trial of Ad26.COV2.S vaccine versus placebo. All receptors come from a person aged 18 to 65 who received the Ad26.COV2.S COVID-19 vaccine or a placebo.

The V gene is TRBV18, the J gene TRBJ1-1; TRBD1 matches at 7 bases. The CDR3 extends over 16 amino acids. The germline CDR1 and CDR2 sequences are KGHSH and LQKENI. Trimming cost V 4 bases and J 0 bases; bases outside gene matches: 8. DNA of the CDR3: TGTGCCAGCTCACAAGAACAGGGGAACATGAACACTGAAGCTTTCTTT. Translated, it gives CASSQEQGNMNTEAFF.

CDR3 sequence: CASSPAAGPSYNEQFF. CDR3 nucleotides: TGTGCCAGCAGCCCGGCGGCGGGCCCGTCCTACAATGAGCAGTTCTTC. The chain employs TRBV7-6 and TRBJ2-1, with D perhaps matching TRBD2 (5 bases). Germline CDR1 SGHVS, CDR2 FNYEAQ. The CDR3 contains 16 residues. V was clipped by 5 bases and J by 1 base, with 15 bases between them. The full variable domain, completed using reference TRBV7-6 and TRBJ2-1, is GAGVSQSPRYKVTKRGQDVALRCDPISGHVSLYWYRQALGQGPEFLTYFNYEAQQDKSGLPNDRFSAERPEGSISTLTIQRTEQRDSAMYRCASSPAAGPSYNEQFFGPGTRLTVL.

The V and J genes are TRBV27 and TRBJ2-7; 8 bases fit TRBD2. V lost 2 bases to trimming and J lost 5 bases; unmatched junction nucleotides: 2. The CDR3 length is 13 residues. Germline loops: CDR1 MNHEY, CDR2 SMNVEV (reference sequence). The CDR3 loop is CASSLRLANEQYF. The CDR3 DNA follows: TGTGCCAGCAGTTTAAGACTAGCGAACGAGCAGTACTTC.

In DNA form, the CDR3 reads TGCGCCAGCAGCCAAAACGATGACAGTTTTTCCTATGGCTACACCTTC. The encoded protein is CASSQNDDSFSYGYTF. The chain has TRBV4-1 and TRBJ1-2; D is possibly TRBD1 (5 bases). The CDR3 runs 16 residues. The germline V gene has CDR1 MGHRA and CDR2 YSYEKL. V was pared by 2 bases and J by 4 bases, with 17 bases between.

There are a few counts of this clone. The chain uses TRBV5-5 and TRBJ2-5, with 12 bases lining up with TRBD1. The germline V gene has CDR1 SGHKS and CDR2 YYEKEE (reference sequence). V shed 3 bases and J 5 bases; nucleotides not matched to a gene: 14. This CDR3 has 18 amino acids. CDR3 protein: CASSYSRDRGQRWETQYF. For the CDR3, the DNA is TGTGCCAGCAGCTATAGCCGGGACAGGGGGCAACGGTGGGAGACCCAGTACTTC.

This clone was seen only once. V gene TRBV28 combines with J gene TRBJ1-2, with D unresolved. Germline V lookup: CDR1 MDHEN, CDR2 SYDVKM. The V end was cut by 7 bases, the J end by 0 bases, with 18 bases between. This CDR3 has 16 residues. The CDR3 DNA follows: TGTGCCAGCAATTTCGACACTGGACCGGCTAACTATGGCTACACCTTC. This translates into CASNFDTGPANYGYTF.

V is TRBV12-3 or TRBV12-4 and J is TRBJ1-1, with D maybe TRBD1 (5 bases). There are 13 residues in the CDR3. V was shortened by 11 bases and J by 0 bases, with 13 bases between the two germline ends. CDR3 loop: CACLGQLNTEAFF. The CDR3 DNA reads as TGTGCCTGCCTGGGGCAGCTGAACACTGAAGCTTTCTTT.

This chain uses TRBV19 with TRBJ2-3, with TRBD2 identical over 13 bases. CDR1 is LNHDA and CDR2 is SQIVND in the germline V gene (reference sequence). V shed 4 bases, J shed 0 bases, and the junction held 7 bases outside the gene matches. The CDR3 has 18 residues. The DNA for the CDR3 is TGTGCCAGTAGTAGTCAGACTAGCGGGAGGCTGAGCACAGATACGCAGTATTTT. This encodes CASSSQTSGRLSTDTQYF.

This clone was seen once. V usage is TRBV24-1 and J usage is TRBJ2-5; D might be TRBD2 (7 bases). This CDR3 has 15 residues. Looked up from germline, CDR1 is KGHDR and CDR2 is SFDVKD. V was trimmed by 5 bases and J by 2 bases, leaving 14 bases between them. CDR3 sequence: CATSGPGRGQETQYF. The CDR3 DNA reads TGTGCCACCAGTGGCCCGGGGAGGGGGCAAGAGACCCAGTACTTC.

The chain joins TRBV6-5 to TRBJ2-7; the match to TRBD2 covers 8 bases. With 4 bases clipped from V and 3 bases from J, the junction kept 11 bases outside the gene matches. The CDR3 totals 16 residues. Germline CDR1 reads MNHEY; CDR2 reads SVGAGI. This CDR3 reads CASSFSTSGSFYEQYF. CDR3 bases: TGTGCCAGCAGTTTCTCCACGAGCGGGAGTTTCTACGAGCAGTACTTC.

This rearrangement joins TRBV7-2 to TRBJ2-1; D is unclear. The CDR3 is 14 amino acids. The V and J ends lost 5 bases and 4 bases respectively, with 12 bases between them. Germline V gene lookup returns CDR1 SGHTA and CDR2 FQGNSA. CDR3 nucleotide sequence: TGTGCCAGCAGCCACCCCCTGGGGTACAATGAGCAGTTCTTC. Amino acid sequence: CASSHPLGYNEQFF.

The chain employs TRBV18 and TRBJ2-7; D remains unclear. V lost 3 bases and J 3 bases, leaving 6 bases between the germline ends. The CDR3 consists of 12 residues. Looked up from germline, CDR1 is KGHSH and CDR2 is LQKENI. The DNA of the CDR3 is TGTGCCAGCTCACCGGGTCGCTACGAGCAGTACTTC. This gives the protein CASSPGRYEQYF.

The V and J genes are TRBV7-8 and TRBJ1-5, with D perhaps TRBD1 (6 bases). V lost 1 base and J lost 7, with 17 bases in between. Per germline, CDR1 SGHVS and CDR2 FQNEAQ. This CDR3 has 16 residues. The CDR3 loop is CASSLDGTLMGQPQHF. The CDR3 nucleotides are TGTGCCAGCAGCTTAGACGGGACACTCATGGGACAGCCCCAGCATTTT.

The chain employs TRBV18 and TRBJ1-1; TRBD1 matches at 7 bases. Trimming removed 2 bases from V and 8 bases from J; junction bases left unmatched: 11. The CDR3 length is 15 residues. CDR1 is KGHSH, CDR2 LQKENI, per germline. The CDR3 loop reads CASSPNRGSLLEAFF. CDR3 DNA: TGTGCCAGCTCACCAAACAGGGGATCCCTATTGGAAGCTTTCTTT.

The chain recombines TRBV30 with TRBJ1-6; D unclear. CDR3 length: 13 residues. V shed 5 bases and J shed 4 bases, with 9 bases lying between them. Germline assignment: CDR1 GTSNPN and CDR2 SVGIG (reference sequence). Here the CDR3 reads CAWAGSYNSPLHF. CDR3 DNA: TGTGCCTGGGCGGGGAGTTATAATTCACCCCTCCACTTT.

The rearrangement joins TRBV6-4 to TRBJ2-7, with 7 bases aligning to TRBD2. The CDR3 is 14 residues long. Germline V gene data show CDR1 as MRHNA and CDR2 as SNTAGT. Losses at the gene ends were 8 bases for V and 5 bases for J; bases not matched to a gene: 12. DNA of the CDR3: TGTGCCAGCGGGTCGGTGGCGGGAGAACACGAGCAGTACTTC. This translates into CASGSVAGEHEQYF.

The CDR3, as DNA: TGTGCCAGCAGTGAAAGGGGTCCCCCCTTCGTCGAGCAGTACTTC. Encoded protein: CASSERGPPFVEQYF. The genes are TRBV6-1 and TRBJ2-7; the D gene is possibly TRBD1 (5 bases). Deletions cut 2 bases from V and 6 bases from J, with 17 bases between. CDR3 size: 15 residues. Germline V gene lookup returns CDR1 MNHNS and CDR2 SASEGT.

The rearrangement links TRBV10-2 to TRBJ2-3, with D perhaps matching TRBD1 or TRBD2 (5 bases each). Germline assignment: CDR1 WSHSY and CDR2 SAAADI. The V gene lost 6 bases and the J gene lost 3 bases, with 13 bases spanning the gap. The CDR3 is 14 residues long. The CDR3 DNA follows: TGCGCCAGCAGGGGGCAACTAGTTACAGATACGCAGTATTTT. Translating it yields CASRGQLVTDTQYF.

The CDR3 reads CAISSRQVEGTGTEAFF. The CDR3, as DNA: TGTGCCATCAGTTCCAGACAGGTAGAAGGTACGGGCACTGAAGCTTTCTTT. The chain carries TRBV10-3 and TRBJ1-1; D may be TRBD1 (6 bases). Germline V gives CDR1 ENHRY, CDR2 SYGVKD. V shed 5 bases and J shed 4 bases, with 23 bases lying between them. The CDR3 length is 17 residues.

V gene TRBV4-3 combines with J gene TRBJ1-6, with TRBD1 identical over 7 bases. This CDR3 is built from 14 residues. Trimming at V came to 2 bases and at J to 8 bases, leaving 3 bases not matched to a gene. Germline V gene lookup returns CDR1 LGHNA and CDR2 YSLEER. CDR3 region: CASSQSGQYSPLHF. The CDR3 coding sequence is TGCGCCAGCAGCCAATCGGGACAGTATTCACCCCTCCACTTT.

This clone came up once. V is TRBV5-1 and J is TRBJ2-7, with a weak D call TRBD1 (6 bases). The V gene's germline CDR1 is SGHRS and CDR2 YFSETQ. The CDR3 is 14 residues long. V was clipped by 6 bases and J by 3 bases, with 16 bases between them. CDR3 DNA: TGCGCCAGCACAAAAGAAAGGGGGAACTACGAGCAGTACTTC. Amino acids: CASTKERGNYEQYF.

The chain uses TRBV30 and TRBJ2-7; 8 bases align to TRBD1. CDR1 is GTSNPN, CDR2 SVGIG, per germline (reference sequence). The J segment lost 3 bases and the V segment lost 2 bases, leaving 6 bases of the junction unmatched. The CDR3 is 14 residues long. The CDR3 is CAWSLGQGYYEQYF. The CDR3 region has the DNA TGTGCCTGGAGTTTAGGACAGGGATACTACGAGCAGTACTTC.

CDR3 amino acids: CASSSETSDTQYF. The CDR3 DNA sequence: TGTGCCAGCAGCTCAGAGACGTCAGATACGCAGTATTTT. The V and J genes are TRBV9 and TRBJ2-3, with D hard to call. Trimming removed 4 bases at V and 4 bases at J, with 10 bases between. CDR3 length: 13 amino acids. The germline CDR1 and CDR2 sequences are SGDLS and YYNGEE.

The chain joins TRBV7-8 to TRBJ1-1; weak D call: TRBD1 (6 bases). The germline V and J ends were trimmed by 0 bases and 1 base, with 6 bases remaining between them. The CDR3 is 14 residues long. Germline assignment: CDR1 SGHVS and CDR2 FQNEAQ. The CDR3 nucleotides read TGTGCCAGCAGCTTAGCGACAGGGAACACTGAAGCTTTCTTT. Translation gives CASSLATGNTEAFF.

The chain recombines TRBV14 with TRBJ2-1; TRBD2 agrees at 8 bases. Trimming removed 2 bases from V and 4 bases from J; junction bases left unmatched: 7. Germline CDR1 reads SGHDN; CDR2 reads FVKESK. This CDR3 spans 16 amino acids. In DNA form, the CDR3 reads TGTGCCAGCAGCCAAAGTGCTAGCGGGTTATACAATGAGCAGTTCTTC. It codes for CASSQSASGLYNEQFF. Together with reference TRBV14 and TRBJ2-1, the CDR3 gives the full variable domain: EAGVTQFPSHSVIEKGQTVTLRCDPISGHDNLYWYRRVMGKEIKFLLHFVKESKQDESGMPNNRFLAERTGGTYSTLKVQPAELEDSGVYFCASSQSASGLYNEQFFGPGTRLTVL.

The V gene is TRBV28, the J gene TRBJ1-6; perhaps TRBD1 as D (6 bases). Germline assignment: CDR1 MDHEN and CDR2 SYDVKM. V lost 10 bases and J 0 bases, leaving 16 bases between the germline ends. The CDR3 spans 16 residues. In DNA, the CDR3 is TGTGCCACCAACGGGGGGGCCAGCTCCTATAATTCACCCCTCCACTTT. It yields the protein CATNGGASSYNSPLHF. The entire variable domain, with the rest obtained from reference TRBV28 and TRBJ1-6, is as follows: DVKVTQSSRYLVKRTGEKVFLECVQDMDHENMFWYRQDPGLGLRLIYFSYDVKMKEKGDIPEGYSVSREKKERFSLILESASTNQTSMYLCATNGGASSYNSPLHFGNGTRLTVT.